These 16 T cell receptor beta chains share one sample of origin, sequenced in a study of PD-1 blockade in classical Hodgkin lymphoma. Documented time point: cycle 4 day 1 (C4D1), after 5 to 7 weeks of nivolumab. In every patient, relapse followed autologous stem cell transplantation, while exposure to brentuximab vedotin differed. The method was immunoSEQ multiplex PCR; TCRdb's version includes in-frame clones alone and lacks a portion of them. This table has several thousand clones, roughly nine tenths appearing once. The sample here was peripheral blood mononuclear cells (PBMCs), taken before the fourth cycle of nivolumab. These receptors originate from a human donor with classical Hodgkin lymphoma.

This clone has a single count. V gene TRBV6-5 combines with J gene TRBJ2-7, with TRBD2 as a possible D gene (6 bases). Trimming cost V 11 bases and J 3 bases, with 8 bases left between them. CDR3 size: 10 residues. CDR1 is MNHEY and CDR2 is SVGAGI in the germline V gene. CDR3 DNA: TGTGCCGTCGGGGGCTACGAGCAGTACTTC. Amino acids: CAVGGYEQYF.

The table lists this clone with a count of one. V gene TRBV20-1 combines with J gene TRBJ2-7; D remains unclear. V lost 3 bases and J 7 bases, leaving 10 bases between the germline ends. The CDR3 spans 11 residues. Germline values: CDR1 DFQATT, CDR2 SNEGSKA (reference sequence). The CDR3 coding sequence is TGCAGTGCTAGTGTGTCCGAGGAGCAGTACTTC. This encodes CSASVSEEQYF.

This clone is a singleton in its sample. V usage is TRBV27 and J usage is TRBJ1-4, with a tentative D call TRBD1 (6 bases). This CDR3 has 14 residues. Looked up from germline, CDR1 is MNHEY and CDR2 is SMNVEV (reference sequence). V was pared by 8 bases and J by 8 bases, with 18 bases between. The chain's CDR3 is CASRGGQWGEKLFF. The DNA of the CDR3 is TGTGCCAGCCGCGGGGGGCAGTGGGGCGAAAAACTGTTTTTT.

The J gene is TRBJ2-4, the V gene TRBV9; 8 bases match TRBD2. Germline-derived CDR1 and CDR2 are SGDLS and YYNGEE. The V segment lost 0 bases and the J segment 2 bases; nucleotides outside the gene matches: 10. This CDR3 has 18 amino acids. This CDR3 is CASSVEGGAGGTKNIQYF. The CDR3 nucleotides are TGTGCCAGCAGCGTAGAAGGCGGCGCGGGAGGAACCAAAAACATTCAGTACTTC.

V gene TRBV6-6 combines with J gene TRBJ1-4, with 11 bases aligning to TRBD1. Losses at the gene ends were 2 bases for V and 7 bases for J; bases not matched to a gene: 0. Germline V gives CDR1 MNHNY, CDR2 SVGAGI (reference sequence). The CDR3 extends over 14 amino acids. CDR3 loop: CASSYGQGAEKLFF. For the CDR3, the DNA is TGTGCCAGCAGTTACGGACAGGGGGCTGAAAAACTGTTTTTT.

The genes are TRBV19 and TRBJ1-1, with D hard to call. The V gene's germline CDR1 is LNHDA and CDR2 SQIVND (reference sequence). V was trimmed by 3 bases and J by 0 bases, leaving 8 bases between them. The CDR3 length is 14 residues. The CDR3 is CASSIGGLNTEAFF. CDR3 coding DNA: TGTGCCAGTAGTATCGGAGGCCTGAACACTGAAGCTTTCTTT.

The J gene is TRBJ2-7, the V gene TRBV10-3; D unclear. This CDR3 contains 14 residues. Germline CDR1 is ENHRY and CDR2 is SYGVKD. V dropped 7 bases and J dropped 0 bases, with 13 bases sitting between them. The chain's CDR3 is CAITQTLSSYEQYF. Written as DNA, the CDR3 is TGTGCCATCACTCAAACTTTAAGCTCCTACGAGCAGTACTTC.

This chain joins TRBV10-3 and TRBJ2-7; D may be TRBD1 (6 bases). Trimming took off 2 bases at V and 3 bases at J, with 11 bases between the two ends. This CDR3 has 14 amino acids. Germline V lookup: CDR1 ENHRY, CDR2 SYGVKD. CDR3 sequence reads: CAISETGPRYEQYF. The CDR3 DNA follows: TGTGCCATCAGTGAGACAGGGCCTCGCTACGAGCAGTACTTC.

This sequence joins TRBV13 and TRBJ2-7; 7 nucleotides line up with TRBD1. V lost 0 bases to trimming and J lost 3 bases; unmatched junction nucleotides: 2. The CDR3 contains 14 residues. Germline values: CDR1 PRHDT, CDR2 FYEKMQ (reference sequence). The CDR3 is CASSLGHRGYEQYF. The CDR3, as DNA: TGTGCCAGCAGCTTAGGCCACAGGGGCTACGAGCAGTACTTC.

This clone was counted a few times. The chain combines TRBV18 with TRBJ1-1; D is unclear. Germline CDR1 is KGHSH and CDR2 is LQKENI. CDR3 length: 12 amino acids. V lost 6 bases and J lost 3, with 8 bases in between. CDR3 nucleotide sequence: TGTGCCAGCTCGAGGAGTGACACTGAAGCTTTCTTT. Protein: CASSRSDTEAFF.

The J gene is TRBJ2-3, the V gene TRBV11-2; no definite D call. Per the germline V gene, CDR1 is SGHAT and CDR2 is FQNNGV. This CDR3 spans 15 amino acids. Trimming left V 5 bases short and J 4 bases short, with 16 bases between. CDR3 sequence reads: CASSHYPHAADTQYF. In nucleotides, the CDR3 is TGTGCCAGCAGCCACTACCCGCATGCCGCAGATACGCAGTATTTT.

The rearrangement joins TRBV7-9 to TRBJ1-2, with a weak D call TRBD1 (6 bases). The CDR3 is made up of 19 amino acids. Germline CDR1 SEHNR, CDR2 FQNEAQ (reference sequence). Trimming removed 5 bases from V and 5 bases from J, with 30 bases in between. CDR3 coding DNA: TGTGCCAGCAGCCCCCCCCGTTGGCAGGGGACACGCGATGAATATGGCTACACCTTC. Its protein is CASSPPRWQGTRDEYGYTF. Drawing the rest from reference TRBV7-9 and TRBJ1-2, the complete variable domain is DTGVSQNPRHKITKRGQNVTFRCDPISEHNRLYWYRQTLGQGPEFLTYFQNEAQLEKSRLLSDRFSAERPKGSFSTLEIQRTEQGDSAMYLCASSPPRWQGTRDEYGYTFGSGTRLTVV.

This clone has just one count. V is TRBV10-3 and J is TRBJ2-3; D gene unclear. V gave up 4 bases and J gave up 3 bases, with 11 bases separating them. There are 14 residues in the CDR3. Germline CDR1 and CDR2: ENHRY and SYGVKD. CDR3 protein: CAISGGVGTDTQYF. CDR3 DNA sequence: TGTGCCATCAGTGGTGGGGTGGGGACAGATACGCAGTATTTT.

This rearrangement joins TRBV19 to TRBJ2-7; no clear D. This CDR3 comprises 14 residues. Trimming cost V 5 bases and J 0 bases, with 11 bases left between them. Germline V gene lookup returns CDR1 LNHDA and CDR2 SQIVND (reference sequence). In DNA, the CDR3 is TGTGCCAGTAGTCCCCGGGCCGACTCCTACGAGCAGTACTTC. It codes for CASSPRADSYEQYF.

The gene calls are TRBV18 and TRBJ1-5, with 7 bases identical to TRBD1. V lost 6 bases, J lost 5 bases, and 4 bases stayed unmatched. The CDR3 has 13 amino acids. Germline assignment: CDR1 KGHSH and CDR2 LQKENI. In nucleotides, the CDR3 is TGTGCCAGCTCCCAGGGGGAGTATCAGCCCCAGCATTTT. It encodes CASSQGEYQPQHF. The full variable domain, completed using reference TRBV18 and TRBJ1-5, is NAGVMQNPRHLVRRRGQEARLRCSPMKGHSHVYWYRQLPEEGLKFMVYLQKENIIDESGMPKERFSAEFPKEGPSILRIQQVVRGDSAAYFCASSQGEYQPQHFGDGTRLSIL.

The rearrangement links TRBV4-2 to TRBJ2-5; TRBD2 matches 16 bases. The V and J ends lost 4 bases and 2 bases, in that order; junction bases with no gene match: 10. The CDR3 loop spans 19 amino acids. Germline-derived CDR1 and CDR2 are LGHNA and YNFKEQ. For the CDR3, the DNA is TGTGCCAGCAGCCGCATAAAGGGACTAGCGGGAGGGAATCAAGAGACCCAGTACTTC. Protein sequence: CASSRIKGLAGGNQETQYF.